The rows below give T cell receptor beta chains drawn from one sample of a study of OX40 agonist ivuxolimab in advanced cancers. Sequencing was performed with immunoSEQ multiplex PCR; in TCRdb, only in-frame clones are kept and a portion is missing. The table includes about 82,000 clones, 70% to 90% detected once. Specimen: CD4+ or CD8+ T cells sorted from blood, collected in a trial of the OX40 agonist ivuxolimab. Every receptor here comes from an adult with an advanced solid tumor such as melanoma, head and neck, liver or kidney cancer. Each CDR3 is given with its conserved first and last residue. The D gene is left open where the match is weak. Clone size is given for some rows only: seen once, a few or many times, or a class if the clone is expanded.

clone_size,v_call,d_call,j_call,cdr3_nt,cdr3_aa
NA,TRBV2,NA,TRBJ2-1,TGTGCCAGCAGTGTCTTCCGGTCCGATGAGCAGTTCTTC,CASSVFRSDEQFF
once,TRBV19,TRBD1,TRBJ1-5,TGTGCCAGTGGGAGCACAGGGGTTCTTAAACAGCCCCAGCATTTT,CASGSTGVLKQPQHF
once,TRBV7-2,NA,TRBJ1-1,TGTGCCAGCAGCAGACAAACGAACACTGAAGCTTTCTTT,CASSRQTNTEAFF
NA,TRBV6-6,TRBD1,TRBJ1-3,TGTGCCAGCAGTCCCGGGACAGGGGGCGGTGGAAACACCATATATTTT,CASSPGTGGGGNTIYF
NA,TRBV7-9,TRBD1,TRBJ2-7,TGTGCCAGCAGCTTGACAGGGTCCGAGCAGTACTTC,CASSLTGSEQYF
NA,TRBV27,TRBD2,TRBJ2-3,TGTGCCAGCAGTTTATCTGGAGGGACGGGACTAGCGGCCAGCACAGATACGCAGTATTTT,CASSLSGGTGLAASTDTQYF
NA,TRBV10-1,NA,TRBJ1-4,TGCGCCATCCCTCCGAATGACATACGATGCAGCACTACCAACTTAGAGGAAAAACTGTTTTTT,CAIPPNDIRCSTTNLEEKLFF
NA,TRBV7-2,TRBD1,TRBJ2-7,TGTGCCAGCAGTTACGTCCAGGGGGTTGGGTACGAGCAGTACTTC,CASSYVQGVGYEQYF
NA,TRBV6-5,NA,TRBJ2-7,TGTGCCAGCAGTTACTCGATCGCAGGGAGCTACGAGCAGTACTTC,CASSYSIAGSYEQYF
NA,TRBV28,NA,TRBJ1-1,TGTGCCAGCAGTTTCAGGAGGGGGACTGAAGCTTTCTTT,CASSFRRGTEAFF
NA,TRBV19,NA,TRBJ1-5,TGTGCCAGCACTATTCAAGACCTGGGTCAGCCCCAGCATTTT,CASTIQDLGQPQHF
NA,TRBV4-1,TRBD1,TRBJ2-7,TGCGCCAGCAGCCAAGTTTGGGACAGGGTCTACGAGCAGTACTTC,CASSQVWDRVYEQYF
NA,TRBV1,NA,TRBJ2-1,TGCACCAGCAGCGATTTCCGGGGGGACGGGAATGAGCAGTTCTTC,CTSSDFRGDGNEQFF
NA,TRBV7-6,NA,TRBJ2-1,TGTGCCAGCAGCTTAGGTGCGGCGTTGCAGTTCTTC,CASSLGAALQFF
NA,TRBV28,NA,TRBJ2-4,TGTGCCAGCAGTTTCACCCAGATAGCCAAAAACATTCAGTACTTC,CASSFTQIAKNIQYF
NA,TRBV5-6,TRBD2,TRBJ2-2,TGTGCCAGCAGCTTTAGCGGGCTAGGAGTCACCGGGGAGCTGTTTTTT,CASSFSGLGVTGELFF
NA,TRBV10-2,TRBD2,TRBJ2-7,TGCGCCAGCAGCGGTGCGGGAGCGGGGGAGCAGTACTTC,CASSGAGAGEQYF
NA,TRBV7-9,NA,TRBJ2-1,TGTGCCAGCAGCGTAAACAATGAGCAGTTCTTC,CASSVNNEQFF
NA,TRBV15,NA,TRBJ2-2,TGTGCCACCAGCAGAGGAAATGTTGCCTCAGGGGAGCTGTTTTTT,CATSRGNVASGELFF
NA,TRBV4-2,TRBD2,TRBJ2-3,TGTGCCAGCAGCCGAGAACTTAGCGGGGGAGGGTCTAGCACAGATACGCAGTATTTT,CASSRELSGGGSSTDTQYF